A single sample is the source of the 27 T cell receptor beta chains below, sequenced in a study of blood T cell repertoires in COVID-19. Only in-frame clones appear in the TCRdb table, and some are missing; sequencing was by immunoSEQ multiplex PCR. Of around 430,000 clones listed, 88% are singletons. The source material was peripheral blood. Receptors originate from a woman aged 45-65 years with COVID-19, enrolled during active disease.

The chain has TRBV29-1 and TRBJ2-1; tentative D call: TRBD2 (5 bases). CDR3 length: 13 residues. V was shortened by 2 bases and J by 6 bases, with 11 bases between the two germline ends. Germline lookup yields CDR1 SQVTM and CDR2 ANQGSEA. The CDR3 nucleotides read TGCAGCGTTGAATCTCAACGGGGCAATGAGCAGTTCTTC. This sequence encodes CSVESQRGNEQFF.

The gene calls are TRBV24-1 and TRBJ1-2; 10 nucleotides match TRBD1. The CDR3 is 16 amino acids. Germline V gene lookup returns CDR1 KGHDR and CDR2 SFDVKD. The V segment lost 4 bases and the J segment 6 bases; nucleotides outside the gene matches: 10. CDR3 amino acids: CATSDPRTGGVDGYTF. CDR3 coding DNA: TGTGCCACCAGTGACCCTCGGACAGGGGGGGTGGATGGCTACACCTTC.

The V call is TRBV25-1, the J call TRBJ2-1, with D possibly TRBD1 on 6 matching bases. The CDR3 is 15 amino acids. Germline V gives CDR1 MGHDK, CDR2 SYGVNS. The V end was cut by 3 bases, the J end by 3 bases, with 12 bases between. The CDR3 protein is CASSELQGYYNEQFF. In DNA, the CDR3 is TGTGCCAGCAGTGAGTTACAGGGTTACTACAATGAGCAGTTCTTC. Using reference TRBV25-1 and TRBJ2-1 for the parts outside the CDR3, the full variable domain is EADIYQTPRYLVIGTGKKITLECSQTMGHDKMYWYQQDPGMELHLIHYSYGVNSTEKGDLSSESTVSRIRTEHFPLTLESARPSHTSQYLCASSELQGYYNEQFFGPGTRLTVL.

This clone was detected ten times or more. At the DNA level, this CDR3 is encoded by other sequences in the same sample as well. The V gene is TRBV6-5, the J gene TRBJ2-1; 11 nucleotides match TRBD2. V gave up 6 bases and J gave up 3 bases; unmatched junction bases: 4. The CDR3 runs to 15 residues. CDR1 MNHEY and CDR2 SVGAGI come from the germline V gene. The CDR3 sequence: CASSSGTSGYNEQFF. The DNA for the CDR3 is TGTGCCAGCAGCTCCGGGACTAGCGGCTACAATGAGCAGTTCTTC.

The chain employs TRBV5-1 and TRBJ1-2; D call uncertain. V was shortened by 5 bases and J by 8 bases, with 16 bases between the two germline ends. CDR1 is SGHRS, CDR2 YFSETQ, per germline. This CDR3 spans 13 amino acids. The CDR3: CASSREGRSGYTF. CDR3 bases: TGCGCCAGCAGTCGGGAGGGTCGGTCGGGCTACACCTTC.

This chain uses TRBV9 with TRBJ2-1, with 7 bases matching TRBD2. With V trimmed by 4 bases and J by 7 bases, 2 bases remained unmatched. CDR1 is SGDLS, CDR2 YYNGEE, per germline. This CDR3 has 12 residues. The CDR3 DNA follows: TGTGCCAGCAGCCCAGCGGGAAATGAGCAGTTCTTC. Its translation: CASSPAGNEQFF. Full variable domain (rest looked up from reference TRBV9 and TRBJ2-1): DSGVTQTPKHLITATGQRVTLRCSPRSGDLSVYWYQQSLDQGLQFLIQYYNGEERAKGNILERFSAQQFPDLHSELNLSSLELGDSALYFCASSPAGNEQFFGPGTRLTVL.

CDR3 amino acids: CASSLGLYGYTF. CDR3 bases: TGTGCCAGCAGCTTGGGACTCTATGGCTACACCTTC. This rearrangement joins TRBV5-8 to TRBJ1-2; D gene ambiguous. The CDR3 consists of 12 residues. V lost 0 bases and J lost 4, with 4 bases in between. Per germline, CDR1 SGHTS and CDR2 YDEGEE.

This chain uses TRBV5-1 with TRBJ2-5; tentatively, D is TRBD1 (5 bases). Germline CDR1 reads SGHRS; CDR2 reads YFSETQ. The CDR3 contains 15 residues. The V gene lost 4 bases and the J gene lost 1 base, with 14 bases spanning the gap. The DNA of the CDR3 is TGCGCCAGCAGCCCCGTCCTGACAGTCCAAGAGACCCAGTACTTC. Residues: CASSPVLTVQETQYF.

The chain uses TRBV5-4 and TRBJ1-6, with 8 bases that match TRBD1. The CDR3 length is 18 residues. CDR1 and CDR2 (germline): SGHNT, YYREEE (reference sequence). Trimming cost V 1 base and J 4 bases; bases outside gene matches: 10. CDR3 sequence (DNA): TGTGCCAGCAGCTTGCGGACAGGGTACGGATTTTATAATTCACCCCTCCACTTT. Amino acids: CASSLRTGYGFYNSPLHF.

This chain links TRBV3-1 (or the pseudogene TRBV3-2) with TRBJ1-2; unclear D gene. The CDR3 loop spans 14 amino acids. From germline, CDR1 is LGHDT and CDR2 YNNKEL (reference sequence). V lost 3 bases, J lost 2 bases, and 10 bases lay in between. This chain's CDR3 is CASSHYGENYGYTF. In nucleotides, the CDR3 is TGTGCCAGCAGCCACTACGGGGAAAACTATGGCTACACCTTC.

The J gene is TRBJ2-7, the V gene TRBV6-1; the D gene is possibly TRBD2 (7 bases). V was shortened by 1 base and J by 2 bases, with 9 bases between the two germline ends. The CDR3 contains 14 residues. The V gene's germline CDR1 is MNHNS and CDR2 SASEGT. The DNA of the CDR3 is TGTGCCAGCAGTGAAGGCGGGGGCACCTACGAGCAGTACTTC. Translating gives CASSEGGGTYEQYF.

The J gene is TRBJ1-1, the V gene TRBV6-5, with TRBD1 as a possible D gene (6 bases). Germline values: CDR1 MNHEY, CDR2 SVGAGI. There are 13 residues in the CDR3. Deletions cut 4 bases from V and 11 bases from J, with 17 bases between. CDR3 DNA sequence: TGTGCCAGCAGTTCCTTTGAACAGGGCTGGGCTTTCTTT. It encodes CASSSFEQGWAFF.

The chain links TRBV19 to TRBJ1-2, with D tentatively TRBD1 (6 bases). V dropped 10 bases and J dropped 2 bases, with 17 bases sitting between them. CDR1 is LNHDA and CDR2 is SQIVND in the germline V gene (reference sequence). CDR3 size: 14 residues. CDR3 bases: TGTGCCACCGGAACAGGGAAGGCGAACTATGGCTACACCTTC. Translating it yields CATGTGKANYGYTF.

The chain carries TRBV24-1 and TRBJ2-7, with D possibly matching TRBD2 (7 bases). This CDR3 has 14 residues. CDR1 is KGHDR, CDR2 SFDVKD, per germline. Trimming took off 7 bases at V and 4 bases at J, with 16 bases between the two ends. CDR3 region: CATRRGRGTYEQYF. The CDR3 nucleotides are TGTGCCACCAGGCGGGGGAGGGGGACATACGAGCAGTACTTC.

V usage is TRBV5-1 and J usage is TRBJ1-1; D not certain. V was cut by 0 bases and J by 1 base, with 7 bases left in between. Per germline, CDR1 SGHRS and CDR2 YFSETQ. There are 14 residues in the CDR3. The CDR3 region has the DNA TGCGCCAGCAGCTTGGAGGAGGGGAACACTGAAGCTTTCTTT. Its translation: CASSLEEGNTEAFF.

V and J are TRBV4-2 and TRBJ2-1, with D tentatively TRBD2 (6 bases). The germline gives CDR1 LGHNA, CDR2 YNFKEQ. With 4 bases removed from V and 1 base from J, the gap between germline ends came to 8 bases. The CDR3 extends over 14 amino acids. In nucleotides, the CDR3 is TGTGCCAGCAGCCTCGGGACTTCCTACAATGAGCAGTTCTTC. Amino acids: CASSLGTSYNEQFF.

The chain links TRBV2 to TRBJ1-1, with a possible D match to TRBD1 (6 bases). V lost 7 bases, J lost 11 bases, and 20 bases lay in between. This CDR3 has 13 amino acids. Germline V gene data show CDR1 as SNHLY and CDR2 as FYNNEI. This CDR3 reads CASIHPTGLEAFF. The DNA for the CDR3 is TGTGCCAGCATCCATCCTACAGGGTTGGAGGCTTTCTTT.

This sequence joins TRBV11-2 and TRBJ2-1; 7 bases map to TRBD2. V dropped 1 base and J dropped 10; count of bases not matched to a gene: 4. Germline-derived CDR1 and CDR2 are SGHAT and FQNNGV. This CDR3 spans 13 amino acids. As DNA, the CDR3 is TGTGCCAGCAGCTTAGGCGGGGGAGGGGAGCAGTTCTTC. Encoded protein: CASSLGGGGEQFF.

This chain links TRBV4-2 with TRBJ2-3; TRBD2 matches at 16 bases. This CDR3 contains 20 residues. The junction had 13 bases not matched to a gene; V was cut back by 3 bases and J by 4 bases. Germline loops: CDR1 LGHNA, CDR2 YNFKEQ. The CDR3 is CASSQGTSGGAFGRADTQYF. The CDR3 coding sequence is TGTGCCAGCAGCCAGGGGACTAGCGGGGGGGCGTTTGGAAGAGCAGATACGCAGTATTTT.

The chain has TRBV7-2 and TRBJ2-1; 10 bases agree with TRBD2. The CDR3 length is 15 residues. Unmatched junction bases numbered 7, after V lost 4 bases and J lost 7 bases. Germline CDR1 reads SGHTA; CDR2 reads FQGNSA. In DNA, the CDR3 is TGTGCCAGCAGCTCTGAACTAGCGGGAAGGAATGAGCAGTTCTTC. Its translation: CASSSELAGRNEQFF.

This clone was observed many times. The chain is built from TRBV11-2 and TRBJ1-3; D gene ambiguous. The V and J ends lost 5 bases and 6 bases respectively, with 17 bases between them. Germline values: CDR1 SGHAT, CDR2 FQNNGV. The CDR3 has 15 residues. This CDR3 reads CASSRVVSAINTIYF. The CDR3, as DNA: TGTGCCAGCAGCCGAGTAGTATCTGCTATAAACACCATATATTTT.

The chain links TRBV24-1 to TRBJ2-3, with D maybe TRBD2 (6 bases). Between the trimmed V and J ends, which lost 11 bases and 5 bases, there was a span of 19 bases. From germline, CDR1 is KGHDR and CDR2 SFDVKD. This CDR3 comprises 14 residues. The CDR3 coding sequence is TGTGCCATTTCCCCGCGGGGTGGGGGAGATACGCAGTATTTT. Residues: CAISPRGGGDTQYF.

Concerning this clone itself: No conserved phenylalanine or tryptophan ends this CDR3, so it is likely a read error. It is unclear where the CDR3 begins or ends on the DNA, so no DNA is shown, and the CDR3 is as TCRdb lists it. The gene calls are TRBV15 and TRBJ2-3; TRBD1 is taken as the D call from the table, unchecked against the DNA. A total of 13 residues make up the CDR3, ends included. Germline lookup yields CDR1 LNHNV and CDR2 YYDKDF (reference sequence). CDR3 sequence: CATSREWGPPSFL.

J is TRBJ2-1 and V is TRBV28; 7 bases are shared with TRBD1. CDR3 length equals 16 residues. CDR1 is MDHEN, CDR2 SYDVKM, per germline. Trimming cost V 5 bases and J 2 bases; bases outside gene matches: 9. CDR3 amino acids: CASSPPGQVAYNEQFF. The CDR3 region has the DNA TGTGCCAGCAGTCCACCCGGACAGGTGGCCTACAATGAGCAGTTCTTC.

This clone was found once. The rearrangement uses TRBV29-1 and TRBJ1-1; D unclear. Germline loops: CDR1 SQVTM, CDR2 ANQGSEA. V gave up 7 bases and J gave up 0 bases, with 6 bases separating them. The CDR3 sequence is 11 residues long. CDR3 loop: CSATVNTEAFF. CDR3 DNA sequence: TGCAGCGCGACTGTGAACACTGAAGCTTTCTTT.

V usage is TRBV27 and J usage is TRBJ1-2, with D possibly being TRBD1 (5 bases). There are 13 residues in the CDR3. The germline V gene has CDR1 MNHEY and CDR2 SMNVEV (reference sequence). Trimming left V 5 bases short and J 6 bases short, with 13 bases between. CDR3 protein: CASSRGGFDGYTF. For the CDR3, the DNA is TGTGCCAGCAGTCGGGGGGGTTTTGATGGCTACACCTTC.

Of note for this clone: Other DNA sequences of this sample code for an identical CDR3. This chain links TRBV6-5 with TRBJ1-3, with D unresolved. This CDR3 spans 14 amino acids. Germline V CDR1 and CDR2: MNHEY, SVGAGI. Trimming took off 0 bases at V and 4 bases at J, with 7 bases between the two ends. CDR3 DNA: TGTGCCAGCAGTTACTCGGGCGGGGGAAACACCATATATTTT. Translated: CASSYSGGGNTIYF.